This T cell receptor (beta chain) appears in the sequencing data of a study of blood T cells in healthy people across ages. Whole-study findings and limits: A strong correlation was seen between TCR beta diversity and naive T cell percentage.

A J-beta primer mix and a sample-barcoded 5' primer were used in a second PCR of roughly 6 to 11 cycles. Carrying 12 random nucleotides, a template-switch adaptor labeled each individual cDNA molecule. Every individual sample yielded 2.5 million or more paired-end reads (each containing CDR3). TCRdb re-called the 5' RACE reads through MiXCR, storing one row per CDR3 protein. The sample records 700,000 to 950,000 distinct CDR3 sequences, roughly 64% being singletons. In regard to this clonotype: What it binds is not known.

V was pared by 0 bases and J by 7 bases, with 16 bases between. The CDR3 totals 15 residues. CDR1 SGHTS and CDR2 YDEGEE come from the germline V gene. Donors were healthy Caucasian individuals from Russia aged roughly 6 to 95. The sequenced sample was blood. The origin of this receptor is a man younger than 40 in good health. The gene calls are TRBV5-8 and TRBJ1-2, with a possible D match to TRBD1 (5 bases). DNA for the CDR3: TGTGCCAGCAGCTTGGCGGCAGGCGGGACGGGTGGCTACACCTTC. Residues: CASSLAAGGTGGYTF.